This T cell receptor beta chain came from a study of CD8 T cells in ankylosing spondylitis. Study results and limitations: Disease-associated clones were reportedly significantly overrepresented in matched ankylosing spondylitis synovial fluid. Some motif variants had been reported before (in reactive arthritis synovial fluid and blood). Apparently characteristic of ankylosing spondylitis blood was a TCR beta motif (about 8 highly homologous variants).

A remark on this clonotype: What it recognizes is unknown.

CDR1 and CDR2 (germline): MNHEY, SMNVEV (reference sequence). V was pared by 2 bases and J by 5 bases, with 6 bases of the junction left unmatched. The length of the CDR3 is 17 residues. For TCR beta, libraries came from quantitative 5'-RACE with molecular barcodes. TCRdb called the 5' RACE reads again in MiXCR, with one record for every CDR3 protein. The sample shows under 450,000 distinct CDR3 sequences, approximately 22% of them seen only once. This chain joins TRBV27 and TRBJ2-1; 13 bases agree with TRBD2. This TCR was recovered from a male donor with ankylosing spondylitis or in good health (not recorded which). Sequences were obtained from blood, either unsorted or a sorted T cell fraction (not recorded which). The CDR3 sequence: CASSLSLGLAGNNEQFF. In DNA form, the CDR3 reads TGTGCCAGCAGTTTAAGTTTGGGACTAGCGGGGAACAATGAGCAGTTCTTC.